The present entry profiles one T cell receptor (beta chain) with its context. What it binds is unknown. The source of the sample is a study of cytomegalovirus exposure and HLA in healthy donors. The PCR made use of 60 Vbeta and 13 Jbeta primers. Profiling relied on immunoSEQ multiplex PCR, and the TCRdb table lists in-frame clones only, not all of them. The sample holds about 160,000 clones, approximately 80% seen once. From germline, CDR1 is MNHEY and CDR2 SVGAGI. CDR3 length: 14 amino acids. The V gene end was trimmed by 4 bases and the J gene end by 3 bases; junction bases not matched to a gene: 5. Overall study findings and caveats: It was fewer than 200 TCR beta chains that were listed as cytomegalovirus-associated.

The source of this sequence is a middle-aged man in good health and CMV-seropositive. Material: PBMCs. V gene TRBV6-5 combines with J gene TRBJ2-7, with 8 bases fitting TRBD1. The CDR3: CASSWMDRDYEQYF. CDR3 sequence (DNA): TGTGCCAGCAGTTGGATGGACAGGGACTACGAGCAGTACTTC.